This T cell receptor beta chain was identified in a study of technical replicates of blood from a handful of donors. Sequencing was performed with immunoSEQ multiplex PCR; in TCRdb, only in-frame clones are kept and a portion is missing. The sample shows about 61,000 clones, roughly 86% of them seen only once. The CDR3 extends over 16 amino acids. V shed 4 bases and J shed 3 bases, with 19 bases lying between them. The sequencing input was PBMCs. J is TRBJ2-7 and V is TRBV23-1; TRBD2 is a possible D gene (6 bases). TRBV23-1 is noted as an ORF with a role that remains uncertain. This receptor was obtained from a human donor in good health. Some clones in this sample may be carry-over from other donors' samples. The CDR3 bases are TGCGCCAGCAGTCCGAACCGAACTGCGGGGAGCTACGAGCAGTACTTC. Its translation is CASSPNRTAGSYEQYF.